The clone carrying this TCR beta chain was seen more than once but under ten times. Trimming took off 2 bases at V and 3 bases at J, with 8 bases between the two ends. CDR3 size: 14 residues. Germline values: CDR1 MNHEY, CDR2 SVGEGT. Next came a second PCR, run for about 6 to 12 cycles, which used a sample-barcoded 5' primer along with a J-beta primer mix. TCRdb processed the 5' RACE reads anew with MiXCR; each CDR3 protein has one entry. Among 1.5 million or so distinct CDR3 sequences listed, about 42% were seen once. The source of the sample is a study of blood T cells in healthy people across ages.

The chain joins TRBV6-2 or TRBV6-3 to TRBJ1-3; D unclear. The TCR originated in a woman in her late teens or twenties in good health. What was sequenced was blood. CDR3 region: CASSYGDGGNTIYF. The CDR3, as DNA: TGTGCCAGCAGTTACGGCGACGGTGGAAACACCATATATTTT.